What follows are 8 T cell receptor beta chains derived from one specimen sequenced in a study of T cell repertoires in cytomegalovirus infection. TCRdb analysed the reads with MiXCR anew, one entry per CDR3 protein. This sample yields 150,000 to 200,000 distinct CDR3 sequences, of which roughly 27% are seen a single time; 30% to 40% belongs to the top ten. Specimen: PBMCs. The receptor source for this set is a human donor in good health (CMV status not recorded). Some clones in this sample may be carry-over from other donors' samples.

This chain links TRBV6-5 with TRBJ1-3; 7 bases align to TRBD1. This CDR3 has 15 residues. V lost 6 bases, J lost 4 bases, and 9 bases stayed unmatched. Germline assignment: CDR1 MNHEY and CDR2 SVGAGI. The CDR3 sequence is CASRAEGARGNTIYF. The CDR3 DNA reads TGTGCCAGCAGGGCCGAGGGGGCTCGGGGAAACACCATATATTTT.

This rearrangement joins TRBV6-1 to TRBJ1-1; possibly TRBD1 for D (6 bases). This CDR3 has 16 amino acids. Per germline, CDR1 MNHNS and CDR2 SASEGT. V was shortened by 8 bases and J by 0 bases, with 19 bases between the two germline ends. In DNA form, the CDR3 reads TGTGCCAGCCTGCGGTTGGCAGGGGCAATGAACACTGAAGCTTTCTTT. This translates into CASLRLAGAMNTEAFF.

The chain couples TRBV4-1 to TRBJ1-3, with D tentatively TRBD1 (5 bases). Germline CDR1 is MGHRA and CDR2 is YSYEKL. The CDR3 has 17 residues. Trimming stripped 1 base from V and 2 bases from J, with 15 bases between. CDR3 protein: CASSQGLGGKAGNTIYF. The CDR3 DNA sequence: TGCGCCAGCAGCCAAGGCCTGGGGGGTAAGGCTGGAAACACCATATATTTT.

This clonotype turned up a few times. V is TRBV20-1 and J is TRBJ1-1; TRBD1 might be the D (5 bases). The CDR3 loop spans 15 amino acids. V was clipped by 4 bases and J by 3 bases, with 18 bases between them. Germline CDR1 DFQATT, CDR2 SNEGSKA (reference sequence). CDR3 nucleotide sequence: TGCAGTGCTAAAAACCCCCGAGGGGCTGACACTGAAGCTTTCTTT. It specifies CSAKNPRGADTEAFF.

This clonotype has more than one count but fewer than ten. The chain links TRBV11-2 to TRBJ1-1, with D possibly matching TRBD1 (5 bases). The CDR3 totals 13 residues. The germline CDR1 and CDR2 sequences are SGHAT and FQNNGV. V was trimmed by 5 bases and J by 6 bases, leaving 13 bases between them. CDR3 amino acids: CASSLLGGAEAFF. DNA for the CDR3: TGTGCCAGCAGCCTCCTGGGGGGGGCTGAAGCTTTCTTT.

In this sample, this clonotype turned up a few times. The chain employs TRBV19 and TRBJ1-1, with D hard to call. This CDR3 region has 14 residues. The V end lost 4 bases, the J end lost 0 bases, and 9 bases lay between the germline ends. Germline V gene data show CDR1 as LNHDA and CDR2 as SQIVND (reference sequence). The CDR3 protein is CASSTPDMNTEAFF. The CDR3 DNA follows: TGTGCCAGTAGTACCCCAGATATGAACACTGAAGCTTTCTTT.

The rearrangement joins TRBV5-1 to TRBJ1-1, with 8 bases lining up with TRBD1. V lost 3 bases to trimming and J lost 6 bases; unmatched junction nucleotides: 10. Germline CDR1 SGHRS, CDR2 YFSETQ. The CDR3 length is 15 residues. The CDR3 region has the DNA TGCGCCAGCAGCTCCGGGACAGGCCAGTGGCCTGAAGCTTTCTTT. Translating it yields CASSSGTGQWPEAFF.

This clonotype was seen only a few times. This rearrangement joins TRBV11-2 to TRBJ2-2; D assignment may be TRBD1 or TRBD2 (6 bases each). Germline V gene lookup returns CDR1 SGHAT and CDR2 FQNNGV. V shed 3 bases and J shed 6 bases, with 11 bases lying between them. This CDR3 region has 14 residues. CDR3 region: CASSFNREAGELFF. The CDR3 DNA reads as TGTGCCAGCAGCTTTAACAGGGAGGCCGGGGAGCTGTTTTTT.